These T cell receptor beta chains were read from a single sample in a study of Tregs in tolerant kidney transplant recipients. Assay used: immunoSEQ multiplex PCR; TCRdb lists only in-frame clones, some missing. The table shows around 230,000 clones, with about four fifths occurring only once. The sequenced material came from CD4+ T cells from blood. These receptors came from a human donor in good health. Each CDR3 is given with its conserved first and last residue. A D gene is named only where the DNA matches it firmly. Part of the rows lack a size; the others show once, few, many or a class for expanded clones.

d_gene: TRBD2
j_gene: TRBJ2-3
v_gene: TRBV5-1
abundance: NA
CDR3nt: TGCGCCAGCAGCTTGGTGGTTAGCGGGAACACAGATACGCAGTATTTT
CDR3aa: CASSLVVSGNTDTQYF

d_gene: TRBD2
j_gene: TRBJ2-1
v_gene: TRBV7-2
abundance: NA
CDR3nt: TGTGCCAGCAGCTTCGGCGGGGGGGCCTATGAGCAGTTCTTC
CDR3aa: CASSFGGGAYEQFF

d_gene: NA
j_gene: TRBJ2-1
v_gene: TRBV7-3
abundance: NA
CDR3nt: TGTGCCAGCAGCTTAGGTGGCACCAACAATGAGCAGTTCTTC
CDR3aa: CASSLGGTNNEQFF

d_gene: TRBD2
j_gene: TRBJ2-5
v_gene: TRBV30
abundance: NA
CDR3nt: TGTGCCTGGGATGAGGGAGGGGAGCAAGAGACCCAGTACTTC
CDR3aa: CAWDEGGEQETQYF

d_gene: NA
j_gene: TRBJ1-4
v_gene: TRBV6-5
abundance: NA
CDR3nt: TGTGCCAGCAGTGAATTGGGTTCTGAAAAACTGTTTTTT
CDR3aa: CASSELGSEKLFF

d_gene: TRBD1
j_gene: TRBJ1-1
v_gene: TRBV2
abundance: NA
CDR3nt: TGTGCCAGCAGTGGAGGGACAGGATTGAACACTGAAGCTTTCTTT
CDR3aa: CASSGGTGLNTEAFF

d_gene: NA
j_gene: TRBJ1-3
v_gene: TRBV7-9
abundance: NA
CDR3nt: TGTGCCAGCAGCTTAAGGGCGGGGGACTCTGGAAACACCATATATTTT
CDR3aa: CASSLRAGDSGNTIYF

d_gene: TRBD1
j_gene: TRBJ1-1
v_gene: TRBV28
abundance: NA
CDR3nt: TGTGCCAGCAGTTTAGACAGGGGAAATATCTACACTGAAGCTTTCTTT
CDR3aa: CASSLDRGNIYTEAFF

d_gene: TRBD2
j_gene: TRBJ2-3
v_gene: TRBV5-1
abundance: NA
CDR3nt: TGCGCCAGCAGCTTGGTTCCAGCGGGGGGCCGCGGAGATACGCAGTATTTT
CDR3aa: CASSLVPAGGRGDTQYF

d_gene: TRBD1
j_gene: TRBJ1-1
v_gene: TRBV10-1
abundance: NA
CDR3nt: TGCGCCAGCAGTGAGACAGGGGGCATGAACACTGAAGCTTTCTTT
CDR3aa: CASSETGGMNTEAFF

d_gene: NA
j_gene: TRBJ2-4
v_gene: TRBV18
abundance: NA
CDR3nt: TGTGCCAGCTCACCAGGGGGGAGCTTAGTAGCCAAAAACATTCAGTACTTC
CDR3aa: CASSPGGSLVAKNIQYF

d_gene: NA
j_gene: TRBJ2-1
v_gene: TRBV6-4
abundance: once
CDR3nt: TGTGCCAGCAGCCCAAGCAGCGCTAACAATGAGCAGTTCTTC
CDR3aa: CASSPSSANNEQFF

d_gene: NA
j_gene: TRBJ2-7
v_gene: TRBV30
abundance: NA
CDR3nt: TGTGCCTGGAGTGTTGGGGCCTCCTACGAGCAGTACTTC
CDR3aa: CAWSVGASYEQYF

d_gene: NA
j_gene: TRBJ1-5
v_gene: TRBV6-6
abundance: once
CDR3nt: TGTGCCAGCACCGACCAGGGGAATCAGCCCCAGCATTTT
CDR3aa: CASTDQGNQPQHF

d_gene: NA
j_gene: TRBJ1-1
v_gene: TRBV19
abundance: NA
CDR3nt: TGTGCCAGTAGTATTTTGGGGTTGGCTTTCTTT
CDR3aa: CASSILGLAFF

d_gene: NA
j_gene: TRBJ1-1
v_gene: TRBV18
abundance: NA
CDR3nt: TGTGCCAGCTCCGCCCGGACAGCGAACACTGAAGCTTTCTTT
CDR3aa: CASSARTANTEAFF

d_gene: TRBD1
j_gene: TRBJ2-1
v_gene: TRBV6-4
abundance: NA
CDR3nt: TGTGCCAGCAGTGATGAGGACAGGGGCGAATACAATGAGCAGTTCTTC
CDR3aa: CASSDEDRGEYNEQFF

d_gene: TRBD1
j_gene: TRBJ1-2
v_gene: TRBV5-6
abundance: NA
CDR3nt: TGTGCCAGCAGCTTCTTTGCAGGGGGCCCCTCCCTTTTTTCCTATGGCTACACCTTC
CDR3aa: CASSFFAGGPSLFSYGYTF

d_gene: TRBD2
j_gene: TRBJ2-7
v_gene: TRBV5-4
abundance: once
CDR3nt: TGTGCCAGCAGCTGGGAGGGCGGGGGGGCCTTTTTCGAGCAGTACTTC
CDR3aa: CASSWEGGGAFFEQYF

d_gene: NA
j_gene: TRBJ1-3
v_gene: TRBV19
abundance: NA
CDR3nt: TGTGCCAGTAGTTTGACTCCTGTGAACACCATATATTTT
CDR3aa: CASSLTPVNTIYF

d_gene: NA
j_gene: TRBJ1-2
v_gene: TRBV5-8
abundance: NA
CDR3nt: TGTGCCAGCAGCCCACGGGGGACTTATGGCTACACCTTC
CDR3aa: CASSPRGTYGYTF

d_gene: NA
j_gene: TRBJ2-1
v_gene: TRBV19
abundance: once
CDR3nt: TGTGCCAGTAGTAGGGGGAACTCCTACAATGAGCAGTTCTTC
CDR3aa: CASSRGNSYNEQFF

d_gene: NA
j_gene: TRBJ1-4
v_gene: TRBV5-1
abundance: NA
CDR3nt: TGCGCCAGCAGTTTACAGTCAACTAATGAAAAACTGTTTTTT
CDR3aa: CASSLQSTNEKLFF

d_gene: NA
j_gene: TRBJ1-3
v_gene: TRBV2
abundance: once
CDR3nt: TGTGCCAGCAGTAGCCGGGCCATCTCTGGAAACACCATATATTTT
CDR3aa: CASSSRAISGNTIYF

d_gene: NA
j_gene: TRBJ1-1
v_gene: TRBV10-3
abundance: NA
CDR3nt: TGTGCCCCGGGTTGCATCGGGAATACAGGGCATGAAGCTTTCTTT
CDR3aa: CAPGCIGNTGHEAFF

d_gene: NA
j_gene: TRBJ1-1
v_gene: TRBV2
abundance: once
CDR3nt: TGTGCCAGCAGTGAAGCGCCGAGGGGGGACACTGAAGCTTTCTTT
CDR3aa: CASSEAPRGDTEAFF

d_gene: NA
j_gene: TRBJ2-5
v_gene: TRBV30
abundance: NA
CDR3nt: TGTGCCTGGAGTGTCACCAGGCGAGGGACCCAGTACTTC
CDR3aa: CAWSVTRRGTQYF

d_gene: NA
j_gene: TRBJ1-5
v_gene: TRBV15
abundance: once
CDR3nt: TGTGCCACCAGCAGAGAGCCAACGCAAAGTCAGCCCCAGCATTTT
CDR3aa: CATSREPTQSQPQHF

d_gene: NA
j_gene: TRBJ1-5
v_gene: TRBV10-3
abundance: few
CDR3nt: TGTGCCATCAGTGAAACGGTGACTATTAGCAATCAGCCCCAGCATTTT
CDR3aa: CAISETVTISNQPQHF

d_gene: NA
j_gene: TRBJ2-7
v_gene: TRBV19
abundance: NA
CDR3nt: TGTGCCAGTAGTATAGGAGGGACATCCTACGAGCAGTACTTC
CDR3aa: CASSIGGTSYEQYF

d_gene: TRBD1
j_gene: TRBJ2-7
v_gene: TRBV11-2
abundance: NA
CDR3nt: TGTGCCAGCAGCTTAGTGGCACAGGGGGAGCAGTACTTC
CDR3aa: CASSLVAQGEQYF

d_gene: TRBD2
j_gene: TRBJ2-1
v_gene: TRBV19
abundance: NA
CDR3nt: TGTGCCAGTAGTTCGGATCGGACTAGCGGCAATGAGCAGTTCTTC
CDR3aa: CASSSDRTSGNEQFF

d_gene: NA
j_gene: TRBJ2-5
v_gene: TRBV7-7
abundance: NA
CDR3nt: TGTGCCAGCAGCCCGAGTAGCGTGACTCAAGAGACCCAGTACTTC
CDR3aa: CASSPSSVTQETQYF

d_gene: TRBD2
j_gene: TRBJ2-5
v_gene: TRBV5-1
abundance: once
CDR3nt: TGCGCCAGCAGCTTATCTGAAGCGGGAGGGCCCCAAGAGACCCAGTACTTC
CDR3aa: CASSLSEAGGPQETQYF

d_gene: NA
j_gene: TRBJ2-1
v_gene: TRBV27
abundance: NA
CDR3nt: TGTGCCAGCAGTTTGGCGGGGGCCACCAATGAGCAGTTCTTC
CDR3aa: CASSLAGATNEQFF

d_gene: NA
j_gene: TRBJ2-3
v_gene: TRBV19
abundance: NA
CDR3nt: TGTGCCAGTAGTATAGGGGCTTTATCCACAGATACGCAGTATTTT
CDR3aa: CASSIGALSTDTQYF

d_gene: TRBD1
j_gene: TRBJ2-7
v_gene: TRBV18
abundance: NA
CDR3nt: TGTGCCAGCTCACTGCAGGGGGCAAGTGAGCAGTACTTC
CDR3aa: CASSLQGASEQYF

d_gene: NA
j_gene: TRBJ2-1
v_gene: TRBV5-4
abundance: NA
CDR3nt: TGTGCCAGCAGCGCTGACTACAATGAGCAGTTCTTC
CDR3aa: CASSADYNEQFF

d_gene: TRBD1
j_gene: TRBJ1-5
v_gene: TRBV19
abundance: NA
CDR3nt: TGTGCCAGTAGCAAAGACAGGGATCAGCCCCAGCATTTT
CDR3aa: CASSKDRDQPQHF

d_gene: NA
j_gene: TRBJ1-3
v_gene: TRBV5-6
abundance: NA
CDR3nt: TGTGCCAGCACCAACGGAGCGGGCAGGGACTCTGGAAACACCATATATTTT
CDR3aa: CASTNGAGRDSGNTIYF

d_gene: TRBD2
j_gene: TRBJ2-2
v_gene: TRBV9
abundance: NA
CDR3nt: TGTGCCAGCAGCCCCGGCCGGGAGGGGACCGGGGAGCTGTTTTTT
CDR3aa: CASSPGREGTGELFF

d_gene: TRBD1
j_gene: TRBJ1-5
v_gene: TRBV6-5
abundance: NA
CDR3nt: TGTGCCAGCAGGGGGACAGGAGGGCAGCCCCAGCATTTT
CDR3aa: CASRGTGGQPQHF

d_gene: TRBD1
j_gene: TRBJ1-2
v_gene: TRBV9
abundance: NA
CDR3nt: TGTGCCAGCAGCGCAACAGGGGGCCCTGGCTACACCTTC
CDR3aa: CASSATGGPGYTF

d_gene: TRBD1
j_gene: TRBJ2-7
v_gene: TRBV5-4
abundance: few
CDR3nt: TGTGCCAGCAGTCCAGCAGGGGGTCAAGAGCAGTACTTC
CDR3aa: CASSPAGGQEQYF

d_gene: TRBD2
j_gene: TRBJ2-7
v_gene: TRBV5-4
abundance: NA
CDR3nt: TGTGCCAGCAGCCGGGGGGAGCGTTACGAGCAGTACTTC
CDR3aa: CASSRGERYEQYF

d_gene: NA
j_gene: TRBJ1-4
v_gene: TRBV27
abundance: NA
CDR3nt: TGTGCCACCAGTCGGACGGCAACTAATGAAAAACTGTTTTTT
CDR3aa: CATSRTATNEKLFF

d_gene: NA
j_gene: TRBJ1-3
v_gene: TRBV6-5
abundance: NA
CDR3nt: TGTGCCAGCAGTTCCGGCGTGGGGGCGCGAAACACCATATATTTT
CDR3aa: CASSSGVGARNTIYF

d_gene: NA
j_gene: TRBJ2-5
v_gene: TRBV2
abundance: NA
CDR3nt: TGTGCCAGCCAGACTAGTGGGGAGACCCAGTACTTC
CDR3aa: CASQTSGETQYF

d_gene: TRBD1
j_gene: TRBJ1-1
v_gene: TRBV4-1
abundance: NA
CDR3nt: TGCGCCAGCAGCCAGGCAGGGGGCCTCACTGAAGCTTTCTTT
CDR3aa: CASSQAGGLTEAFF